This passage covers 20 T cell receptor beta chains from one sample sequenced in a study of beta chain features in type 1 diabetes. The isolated RNA, all of it, was reverse transcribed, so expressed TCRB transcripts were what got sequenced. Sequencing was performed with immunoSEQ multiplex PCR; in TCRdb, only in-frame clones are kept and a portion is missing. The sample records about half a million clones, 9.5% to 12% being singletons. Sequenced input: naive CD4+ T cells from blood. Receptors originate from a woman under 30 in good health.

This clone has more than one count but fewer than ten. The chain recombines TRBV4-1 with TRBJ2-4; D not certain. The CDR3 has 15 amino acids. Germline V CDR1 and CDR2: MGHRA, YSYEKL. The ends were cut back, 0 bases at V and 5 bases at J, with 11 bases in the middle. The CDR3 nucleotides are TGCGCCAGCAGCCAAGAACTCCTAACTCAAAACATTCAGTACTTC. Its translation: CASSQELLTQNIQYF.

The rearrangement links TRBV11-2 to TRBJ2-7; 10 positions agree with TRBD1. Germline assignment: CDR1 SGHAT and CDR2 FQNNGV. Germline trimming cut 5 bases from V and 6 bases from J; bases unmatched to any gene: 7. This CDR3 is 14 amino acids long. CDR3 in amino acids: CASSIRQGAGEQYV. The CDR3 DNA reads as TGTGCCAGCAGCATACGACAGGGGGCTGGCGAGCAGTACGTC.

This sequence joins TRBV6-5 and TRBJ1-1; no clear D. Trimming removed 7 bases at V and 1 base at J, with 10 bases between. This CDR3 has 13 residues. Looked up from germline, CDR1 is MNHEY and CDR2 is SVGAGI. Here the CDR3 DNA reads TGTGCCAGCAAAAATACCAAGAACACTGAAGCTTTCTTT. This sequence encodes CASKNTKNTEAFF.

This clone was picked up a small number of times. For the CDR3, the DNA is TGTGCCAGCAGCCCGGGTACCCCGGGCCCCTACGAGCAGTACTTC. Translating gives CASSPGTPGPYEQYF. The chain employs TRBV13 and TRBJ2-7; D remains ambiguous. Trimming cost V 5 bases and J 2 bases, with 16 bases left between them. CDR1 and CDR2 (germline): PRHDT, FYEKMQ (reference sequence). The CDR3 runs 15 residues. Combining the CDR3 with reference TRBV13 and TRBJ2-7 gives the whole variable domain AAGVIQSPRHLIKEKRETATLKCYPIPRHDTVYWYQQGPGQDPQFLISFYEKMQSDKGSIPDRFSAQQFSDYHSELNMSSLELGDSALYFCASSPGTPGPYEQYFGPGTRLTVT.

The chain employs TRBV7-2 and TRBJ1-4; no reliable D call. This CDR3 is 15 amino acids long. Germline-derived CDR1 and CDR2 are SGHTA and FQGNSA. V was pared by 6 bases and J by 5 bases, with 16 bases between. Here the CDR3 reads CASSKSGSTNEKLFF. The CDR3 nucleotides are TGTGCCAGCAGTAAGTCGGGCAGCACGAATGAAAAACTGTTTTTT.

This sequence joins TRBV29-1 and TRBJ1-3, with TRBD1 as a possible D gene (6 bases). This CDR3 spans 14 amino acids. Germline CDR1 is SQVTM and CDR2 is ANQGSEA. V was shortened by 4 bases and J by 5 bases, with 15 bases between the two germline ends. Here the CDR3 DNA reads TGCAGCGTTGCCGGGACAAAGGGAAGAAACACCATATATTTT. Protein sequence: CSVAGTKGRNTIYF.

This clone came up a few times. The rearrangement links TRBV7-2 to TRBJ2-5; 11 positions agree with TRBD2. V lost 1 base to trimming and J lost 2 bases; unmatched junction nucleotides: 6. This CDR3 has 17 amino acids. Per the germline V gene, CDR1 is SGHTA and CDR2 is FQGNSA. CDR3 residues: CASSLGSGTSGQETQYF. In DNA, the CDR3 is TGTGCCAGCAGCTTAGGTTCTGGGACTAGCGGACAAGAGACCCAGTACTTC.

The chain joins TRBV4-2 to TRBJ2-3; 7 bases are a match to TRBD2. The ends lost 4 bases at V and 1 base at J; junction bases unmatched: 8. The CDR3 spans 16 residues. The germline CDR1 and CDR2 sequences are LGHNA and YNFKEQ. The CDR3 DNA follows: TGTGCCAGCAGCCGCGGGCCTAGCGGTCGCACAGATACGCAGTATTTT. Translating gives CASSRGPSGRTDTQYF.

V and J are TRBV29-1 and TRBJ2-1; D is undetermined. Trimming took off 5 bases at V and 8 bases at J, with 4 bases between the two ends. The CDR3 is 9 residues long. In germline, CDR1 is SQVTM, CDR2 ANQGSEA. The CDR3 region has the DNA TGCAGCGTTTTGTATGAGCAGTTCTTC. This encodes CSVLYEQFF.

The J gene is TRBJ2-1, the V gene TRBV18; D unresolved. Per the germline V gene, CDR1 is KGHSH and CDR2 is LQKENI. The CDR3 is 12 amino acids. Trimming took off 3 bases at V and 9 bases at J, with 9 bases between the two ends. The CDR3 DNA is TGTGCCAGCTCACCTGACGTTGGTGAGCAGTTCTTC. It codes for CASSPDVGEQFF.

The chain combines TRBV7-2 with TRBJ1-1, with 7 nucleotides matching TRBD1. The V and J ends lost 7 bases and 5 bases, in that order; junction bases with no gene match: 10. Per germline, CDR1 SGHTA and CDR2 FQGNSA. The CDR3 extends over 14 amino acids. The CDR3 DNA reads as TGTGCCAGCATCCTGACAGGGCTCGGTACTGAAGCTTTCTTT. Amino acid sequence: CASILTGLGTEAFF.

The table lists this clone with a few counts. J is TRBJ1-4 and V is TRBV7-6, with D hard to call. This CDR3 has 15 amino acids. CDR1 is SGHVS and CDR2 is FNYEAQ in the germline V gene. The V end was cut by 5 bases, the J end by 3 bases, with 13 bases between. Here the CDR3 reads CASSQRSGPNEKLFF. In DNA, the CDR3 is TGTGCCAGCAGCCAGCGGAGTGGGCCTAATGAAAAACTGTTTTTT.

This clone was picked up a small number of times. This rearrangement joins TRBV29-1 to TRBJ1-6, with 7 bases aligning to TRBD1. Germline V lookup: CDR1 SQVTM, CDR2 ANQGSEA. The CDR3 length is 15 residues. CDR3 in DNA: TGCAGGTCCGACAGGGATCCTGGCCATAATTCACCCCTCCACTTT. Translated, it gives CRSDRDPGHNSPLHF.

V is TRBV4-2 and J is TRBJ2-6; TRBD1 is a possible D gene (5 bases). The CDR3 is 17 amino acids. Between the trimmed V and J ends, which lost 4 bases and 2 bases, there was a span of 15 bases. Germline V gives CDR1 LGHNA, CDR2 YNFKEQ. Written as DNA, the CDR3 is TGTGCCAGCAGCCTTAGGCAGGGTATGGCTGGGGCCAACGTCCTGACTTTC. It is translated as CASSLRQGMAGANVLTF.

The V gene is TRBV4-1, the J gene TRBJ2-5; 7 positions match TRBD1. There are 16 residues in the CDR3. In germline, CDR1 is MGHRA, CDR2 YSYEKL. Trimming cost V 4 bases and J 1 base; bases outside gene matches: 9. For the CDR3, the DNA is TGCGCCAGCAGCCGCGGACCGGGACAGCCCCAAGAGACCCAGTACTTC. This translates into CASSRGPGQPQETQYF.

The V gene is TRBV28, the J gene TRBJ1-4, with D possibly matching TRBD1 (6 bases). Germline CDR1 is MDHEN and CDR2 is SYDVKM. The germline V and J ends were trimmed by 5 bases and 3 bases, with 16 bases remaining between them. The CDR3 consists of 16 residues. This chain's CDR3 is CASSASRGAANEKLFF. The CDR3, as DNA: TGTGCCAGCAGTGCCAGCAGGGGAGCAGCTAATGAAAAACTGTTTTTT.

J is TRBJ2-3 and V is TRBV5-1, with a weak D call TRBD2 (6 bases). CDR1 and CDR2 from the germline V gene are SGHRS and YFSETQ. Trimming left V 5 bases short and J 4 bases short, with 17 bases between. CDR3 length: 15 amino acids. The CDR3 loop reads CASSLGDLVADTQYF. The CDR3 DNA sequence: TGCGCCAGCAGTTTAGGGGACTTAGTTGCAGATACGCAGTATTTT.

The chain links TRBV2 to TRBJ2-3; D may be TRBD2 (6 bases). The CDR3 sequence is 15 residues long. From germline, CDR1 is SNHLY and CDR2 FYNNEI. Trimming pared 7 bases from V and 0 bases from J, leaving 14 bases between. The CDR3 bases are TGTGCCAGCAACGAGCGGAGCGGGAGCACAGATACGCAGTATTTT. Translating gives CASNERSGSTDTQYF.

The chain is built from TRBV9 and TRBJ1-3; no definite D call. The CDR3 is 15 residues long. Germline assignment: CDR1 SGDLS and CDR2 YYNGEE. The V gene lost 0 bases and the J gene lost 6 bases, with 13 bases spanning the gap. The CDR3 loop reads CASSVVEGKENTIYF. CDR3 nucleotides: TGTGCCAGCAGCGTAGTTGAGGGCAAAGAAAACACCATATATTTT.

This clone appeared a few times. The J gene is TRBJ2-7, the V gene TRBV28; possibly TRBD1 or TRBD2 for D (5 bases each). CDR3 length: 14 residues. Germline V gives CDR1 MDHEN, CDR2 SYDVKM. V was trimmed by 3 bases and J by 4 bases, leaving 13 bases between them. CDR3 region: CASSFGGLGYEQYV. Written as DNA, the CDR3 is TGTGCCAGCAGTTTTGGGGGTTTAGGGTACGAGCAGTACGTC.